The clone carrying this T cell receptor (beta chain) has only one observation. This record comes from a study of blood T cell repertoires in COVID-19. Study as a whole: Samples representing acute and convalescent COVID-19 were sourced from the United States, Italy and Spain. PBMCs, B-cell-depleted T cells, or T cells were the source of the cDNA or gDNA that made up the material.

Germline V gene sequence: CDR1 SNHLY, CDR2 FYNNEI. The CDR3 extends over 15 amino acids. The V gene end was trimmed by 2 bases and the J gene end by 6 bases; junction bases not matched to a gene: 8. The data were produced by immunoSEQ multiplex PCR, yet TCRdb's version contains in-frame clones alone and is incomplete. The top ten hold approximately 9% of the sample, which has around 130,000 clones, around 84% seen once. Seattle cases were enrolled at active infection and followed longitudinally. The TCR comes from a man under 40 with COVID-19, enrolled during active disease. The sample comprised peripheral blood. The chain couples TRBV2 to TRBJ2-7; 9 nucleotides align to TRBD1. The CDR3 reads CASSESGTGLGEQYF. Here the CDR3 DNA reads TGTGCCAGCAGTGAATCCGGGACAGGGTTAGGCGAGCAGTACTTC.